Below, 20 T cell receptor beta chains from the same sample are listed, as sequenced in a study of spatial heterogeneity in lung cancer. TCRdb reanalysed the 5' RACE reads using MiXCR and keeps one entry per CDR3 protein. This table holds 20,000 to 25,000 distinct CDR3 sequences, approximately 4.5% found once. Time point reported: sample taken at primary tumor resection. No cells were sorted before sequencing. The whole RNA sequenced was extracted from tumor, nontumor lung or frozen PBMC. Here the sequenced sample was PBMCs, taken at surgery. Receptors were obtained from a male donor with early-stage non-small cell lung cancer.

This clonotype was seen at least ten times. The chain links TRBV21-1 to TRBJ2-7; the D segment call TRBD2 is taken from the table without a DNA check. TRBV21-1 is a pseudogene. The CDR3 runs 15 residues. CDR3 protein: CASSPLGHTPPEQYF. The CDR3 DNA follows: TGTGCCAGCAGTCCCCTCGGACATACCCCTCCCGAGCAGTACTTC.

This clonotype has at least ten counts. This chain connects TRBV20-1 to TRBJ2-3; 9 bases are shared with TRBD2. V lost 5 bases, J lost 2 bases, and 8 bases stayed unmatched. Germline V CDR1 and CDR2: DFQATT, SNEGSKA (reference sequence). The CDR3 length is 15 residues. The CDR3 loop is CSALIAGAHTDTQYF. The CDR3 DNA is TGCAGTGCTCTCATAGCGGGAGCCCACACAGATACGCAGTATTTT.

This clonotype was seen repeatedly, ten times or more. The chain recombines TRBV7-2 with TRBJ2-7; the match to TRBD2 covers 13 bases. CDR1 is SGHTA and CDR2 is FQGNSA in the germline V gene. Losses at the gene ends were 0 bases for V and 2 bases for J; bases not matched to a gene: 1. CDR3 length: 16 residues. This chain's CDR3 is CASSLAGLAGAYEQYF. The CDR3 DNA reads as TGTGCCAGCAGCTTAGCTGGACTAGCGGGGGCCTACGAGCAGTACTTC.

In this sample, this clonotype turned up many times. The chain is built from TRBV4-1 and TRBJ1-6, with D tentatively TRBD1 (6 bases). This CDR3 is 16 amino acids long. The V end was cut by 0 bases, the J end by 8 bases, with 14 bases between. Germline CDR1 and CDR2: MGHRA and YSYEKL. This CDR3 is CASSQETGTLYSPLHF. The DNA for the CDR3 is TGCGCCAGCAGCCAAGAAACCGGGACACTTTATTCACCCCTCCACTTT.

This clonotype came up a few times. This chain connects TRBV30 to TRBJ2-2; 7 bases map to TRBD1. The CDR3 covers 14 residues. Germline V gene lookup returns CDR1 GTSNPN and CDR2 SVGIG (reference sequence). V lost 5 bases to trimming and J lost 1 base; unmatched junction nucleotides: 4. CDR3 protein: CAWETGLNTGELFF. In DNA form, the CDR3 reads TGTGCCTGGGAGACAGGGTTGAACACCGGGGAGCTGTTTTTT. Full variable domain (outside the CDR3, taken from reference TRBV30 and TRBJ2-2): SQTIHQWPATLVQPVGSPLSLECTVEGTSNPNLYWYRQAAGRGLQLLFYSVGIGQISSEVPQNLSASRPQDRQFILSSKKLLLSDSGFYLCAWETGLNTGELFFGEGSRLTVL.

Notes on this clonotype: It may be a read error: a sequence one base away is much more abundant. The chain has TRBV29-1 and TRBJ1-5; D call uncertain. The germline gives CDR1 SQVTM, CDR2 ANQGSEA. This CDR3 has 12 amino acids. The CDR3 DNA follows: TGCAGCGTTACGAATGGCAATCAGCCCCAGGATTTT. This codes for CSVTNGNQPQDF.

This clonotype was seen just once. The chain joins TRBV18 to TRBJ2-3, with D possibly being TRBD1 (6 bases). Trimming took off 4 bases at V and 2 bases at J, with 16 bases between the two ends. Germline CDR1 is KGHSH and CDR2 is LQKENI. This CDR3 comprises 16 residues. The CDR3 spells CASSRIRDTTTDTQYF. The CDR3 region has the DNA TGTGCCAGCTCACGCATCCGGGACACAACCACAGATACGCAGTATTTT.

The V call is TRBV11-1, the J call TRBJ2-2; TRBD2 matches at 7 bases. CDR3 length: 17 amino acids. V gave up 5 bases and J gave up 0 bases; unmatched junction bases: 9. Germline-derived CDR1 and CDR2 are SGHAT and FQDESV (reference sequence). The CDR3 is CASSPPAGQTNTGELFF. CDR3 in DNA: TGTGCCAGCAGCCCACCAGCGGGGCAGACGAACACCGGGGAGCTGTTTTTT.

This clonotype was counted at least ten times. This chain connects TRBV2 to TRBJ1-2; D is unclear. The CDR3 has 13 residues. Germline V gives CDR1 SNHLY, CDR2 FYNNEI. Trimming removed 7 bases from V and 2 bases from J, with 11 bases in between. CDR3 sequence: CASNEDLNYGYTF. The CDR3, as DNA: TGTGCCAGCAACGAGGATCTAAACTATGGCTACACCTTC.

This clonotype was seen many times. This chain joins TRBV7-9 and TRBJ2-2, with D perhaps matching TRBD1 (5 bases). The germline V gene encodes CDR1 SEHNR and CDR2 FQNEAQ (reference sequence). The CDR3 consists of 15 residues. V was shortened by 1 base and J by 1 base, with 7 bases between the two germline ends. The CDR3 here is CASSLVGENTGELFF. The CDR3 DNA follows: TGTGCCAGCAGCTTAGTAGGGGAGAACACCGGGGAGCTGTTTTTT.

This clonotype was seen ten or more times. J is TRBJ1-5 and V is TRBV6-5; the D gene is possibly TRBD1 (5 bases). The CDR3 spans 15 residues. Trimming left V 8 bases short and J 3 bases short, with 17 bases between. CDR1 is MNHEY, CDR2 SVGAGI, per germline. This chain's CDR3 is CASSLTGGDNQPQHF. CDR3 nucleotide sequence: TGTGCCAGCTCCCTTACTGGAGGGGACAATCAGCCCCAGCATTTT.

This clonotype appeared a few times. The chain couples TRBV5-1 to TRBJ2-7, with D possibly being TRBD1 (8 bases). Germline assignment: CDR1 SGHRS and CDR2 YFSETQ. Trimming took off 4 bases at V and 5 bases at J, with 16 bases between the two ends. This CDR3 has 14 residues. The CDR3 region is CASSTRTGRDEQYF. CDR3 bases: TGCGCCAGCAGCACCCGGACAGGGAGGGACGAGCAGTACTTC.

The chain carries TRBV12-3 or TRBV12-4 and TRBJ2-1, with D perhaps matching TRBD1 or TRBD2 (7 bases each). CDR3 size: 14 residues. With 3 bases removed from V and 7 bases from J, the gap between germline ends came to 13 bases. CDR3 sequence reads: CASSLGGGQNEQFF. The CDR3 bases are TGTGCCAGCAGTTTGGGCGGGGGACAGAATGAGCAGTTCTTC.

In this sample, this clonotype turned up many times. The CDR3, as DNA: TGTGCCAGTGGGGGGTCAGTTTTTTATCAGCCCCAGCATTTT. The encoded protein is CASGGSVFYQPQHF. The chain couples TRBV9 to TRBJ1-5, with D maybe TRBD1 (5 bases). V was shortened by 8 bases and J by 5 bases, with 17 bases between the two germline ends. The germline gives CDR1 SGDLS, CDR2 YYNGEE. The CDR3 loop spans 14 amino acids.

In this sample, this clonotype turned up many times. The chain carries TRBV19 and TRBJ2-5; D is tentatively TRBD1 or TRBD2 (7 bases each). Germline loops: CDR1 LNHDA, CDR2 SQIVND (reference sequence). V was trimmed by 4 bases and J by 6 bases, leaving 18 bases between them. The CDR3 is 15 residues long. CDR3 protein: CASSTRQGGEKTQYF. The CDR3 DNA follows: TGTGCCAGTAGTACCCGACAGGGAGGGGAAAAGACCCAGTACTTC.

In this sample, this clonotype turned up many times. The chain links TRBV2 to TRBJ1-6, with TRBD1 matching 8 bases. J gave up 10 bases and V 4 bases, and 9 bases lay outside the gene matches. CDR3 length: 15 residues. Germline V gene sequence: CDR1 SNHLY, CDR2 FYNNEI. The CDR3 reads CASSVSFRGPSPLHF. CDR3 sequence (DNA): TGTGCCAGCAGTGTTTCGTTCAGGGGGCCGTCACCCCTCCACTTT.

This clonotype was seen only a few times. This CDR3 reads CASSQDYRSSYEQYF. For the CDR3, the DNA is TGCGCCAGCAGCCAAGATTACAGAAGCTCCTACGAGCAGTACTTC. This chain uses TRBV4-1 with TRBJ2-7; D not certain. The CDR3 has 15 amino acids. The germline V gene has CDR1 MGHRA and CDR2 YSYEKL. Deletions cut 0 bases from V and 0 bases from J, with 9 bases between.

This clonotype is labeled as medium-sized (0.01 to 0.1%). The chain combines TRBV29-1 with TRBJ1-1, with a weak D call TRBD1 (6 bases). Trimming shortened V by 6 bases and J by 5 bases, and 16 bases separated the two germline ends. CDR3 length equals 13 residues. The germline CDR1 and CDR2 sequences are SQVTM and ANQGSEA. The CDR3 loop reads CSVYLRGGTEAFF. The CDR3 DNA follows: TGCAGCGTGTACCTCAGGGGAGGGACTGAAGCTTTCTTT.

The rearrangement links TRBV5-1 to TRBJ2-1; D not certain. V was pared by 4 bases and J by 6 bases, with 5 bases between. In germline, CDR1 is SGHRS, CDR2 YFSETQ. The CDR3 extends over 11 amino acids. The CDR3 sequence is CASSARNEQFF. CDR3 nucleotides: TGCGCCAGCAGCGCCCGCAATGAGCAGTTCTTC.

At least ten counts were recorded for this clonotype. The V call is TRBV6-5, the J call TRBJ2-3; TRBD1 matches at 10 bases. Trimming cost V 4 bases and J 9 bases; bases outside gene matches: 4. The germline V gene has CDR1 MNHEY and CDR2 SVGAGI. CDR3 length equals 13 residues. DNA for the CDR3: TGTGCCAGCAGTTTGCCGGGACAGGGGACGCAGTATTTT. This sequence encodes CASSLPGQGTQYF.